The subject of this entry is one T cell receptor beta chain. The entry originates in a study of OX40 agonist ivuxolimab in advanced cancers. CDR3 size: 16 residues. Per the germline V gene, CDR1 is ENHRY and CDR2 is SYGVKD. The V and J ends lost 0 bases and 4 bases respectively, with 13 bases between them. The table came from immunoSEQ multiplex PCR; TCRdb's copy has only in-frame clones and leaves some out. Here the sample spans tens of thousands of clones, roughly 85% being singletons. The sample in question was CD4+ or CD8+ T cells sorted from blood, obtained in a trial of the OX40 agonist ivuxolimab. The chain carries TRBV10-3 and TRBJ1-3, with unresolved D. The TCR was taken from an adult with an advanced solid tumor such as melanoma, head and neck, liver or kidney cancer. CDR3 in DNA: TGTGCCATCAGTGAGTCGATAGGGAGTGACGGAAACACCATATATTTT. Amino acids: CAISESIGSDGNTIYF.